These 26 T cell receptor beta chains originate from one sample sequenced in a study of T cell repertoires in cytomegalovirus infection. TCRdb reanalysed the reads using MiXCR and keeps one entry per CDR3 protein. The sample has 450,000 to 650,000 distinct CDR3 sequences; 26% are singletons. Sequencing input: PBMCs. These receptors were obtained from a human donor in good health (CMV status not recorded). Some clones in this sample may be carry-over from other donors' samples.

CDR3 residues: CASSLGPGLAGAFYEQYV. The CDR3 nucleotides are TGTGCCAGCAGCTTAGGCCCTGGACTAGCGGGAGCCTTCTACGAGCAGTACGTC. The chain is built from TRBV7-8 and TRBJ2-7, with 13 bases fitting TRBD2. V shed 1 base and J 3 bases; nucleotides not matched to a gene: 9. The V gene's germline CDR1 is SGHVS and CDR2 FQNEAQ. The CDR3 sequence is 18 residues long.

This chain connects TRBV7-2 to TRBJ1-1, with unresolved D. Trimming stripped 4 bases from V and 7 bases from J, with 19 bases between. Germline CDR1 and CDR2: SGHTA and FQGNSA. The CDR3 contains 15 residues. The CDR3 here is CASSSKVGPMCEAFF. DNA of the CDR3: TGTGCCAGCAGCTCCAAAGTCGGGCCGATGTGTGAAGCTTTCTTT.

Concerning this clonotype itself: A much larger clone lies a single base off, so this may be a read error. In DNA form, the CDR3 reads TGTGCCAGCAGCTTATTTAGCGGGAGAAGGATTGAGCAGTTCTTC. Its protein product is CASSLFSGRRIEQFF. The chain employs TRBV7-8 and TRBJ2-1; the match to TRBD2 covers 9 bases. The CDR3 is 15 residues long. With V trimmed by 2 bases and J by 9 bases, 8 bases remained unmatched. Germline V gives CDR1 SGHVS, CDR2 FQNEAQ.

The CDR3 sequence is CASSITVTASNYGYTF. CDR3 nucleotides: TGTGCCAGTAGTATAACAGTGACAGCTTCTAACTATGGCTACACCTTC. J is TRBJ1-2 and V is TRBV19; D is possibly TRBD1 (5 bases). The germline V gene has CDR1 LNHDA and CDR2 SQIVND (reference sequence). The V gene lost 2 bases and the J gene lost 0 bases, with 13 bases spanning the gap. This CDR3 contains 16 residues.

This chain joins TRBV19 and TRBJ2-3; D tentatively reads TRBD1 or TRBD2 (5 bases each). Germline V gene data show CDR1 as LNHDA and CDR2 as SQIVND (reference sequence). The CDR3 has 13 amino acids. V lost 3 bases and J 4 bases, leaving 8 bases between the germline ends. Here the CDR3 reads CASSIQGADTQYF. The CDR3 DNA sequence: TGTGCCAGTAGTATCCAGGGAGCAGATACGCAGTATTTT.

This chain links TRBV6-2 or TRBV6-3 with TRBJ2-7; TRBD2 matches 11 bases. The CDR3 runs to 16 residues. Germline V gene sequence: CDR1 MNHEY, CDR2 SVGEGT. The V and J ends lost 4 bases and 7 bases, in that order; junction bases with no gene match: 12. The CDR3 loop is CASSSLTSGTVWEQYF. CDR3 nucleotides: TGTGCCAGCAGTTCCCTGACTAGCGGGACCGTCTGGGAGCAGTACTTC.

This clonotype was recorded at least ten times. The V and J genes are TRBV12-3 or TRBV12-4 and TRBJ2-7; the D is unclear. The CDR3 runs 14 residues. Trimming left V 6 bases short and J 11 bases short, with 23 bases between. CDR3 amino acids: CASRQTMQASRKYF. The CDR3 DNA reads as TGTGCCAGCAGGCAAACCATGCAGGCCTCGAGAAAGTACTTC.

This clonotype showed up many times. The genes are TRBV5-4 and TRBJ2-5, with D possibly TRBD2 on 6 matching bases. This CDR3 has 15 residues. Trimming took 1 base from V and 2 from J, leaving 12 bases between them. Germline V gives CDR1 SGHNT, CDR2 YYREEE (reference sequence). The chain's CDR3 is CASSLIQGGQETQYF. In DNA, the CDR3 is TGTGCCAGCAGCTTGATCCAAGGAGGGCAAGAGACCCAGTACTTC.

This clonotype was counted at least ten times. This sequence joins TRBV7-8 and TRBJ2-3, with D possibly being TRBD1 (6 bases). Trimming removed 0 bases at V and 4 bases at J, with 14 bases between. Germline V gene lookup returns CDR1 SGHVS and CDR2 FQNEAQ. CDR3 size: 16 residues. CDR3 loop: CASSLAVGASADTQYF. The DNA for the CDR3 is TGTGCCAGCAGCTTAGCGGTGGGGGCAAGTGCAGATACGCAGTATTTT.

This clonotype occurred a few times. The CDR3, as DNA: TGTGCCAGCAGCCCCGAAGGGCGGGAGTACAATGAGCAGTTCTTC. Protein product: CASSPEGREYNEQFF. The chain combines TRBV11-3 with TRBJ2-1; 7 bases are shared with TRBD2. This CDR3 comprises 15 residues. Germline V lookup: CDR1 SGHNT, CDR2 YENEEA. The J segment lost 4 bases and the V segment lost 5 bases, leaving 8 bases of the junction unmatched.

In DNA, the CDR3 is TGTGCCAGTAGTAAAAGGGACAATCAGCCCCAGCATTTT. It encodes CASSKRDNQPQHF. V usage is TRBV19 and J usage is TRBJ1-5; the D is unclear. CDR1 and CDR2 from the germline V gene are LNHDA and SQIVND (reference sequence). V lost 4 bases and J lost 3, with 7 bases in between. The CDR3 spans 13 residues.

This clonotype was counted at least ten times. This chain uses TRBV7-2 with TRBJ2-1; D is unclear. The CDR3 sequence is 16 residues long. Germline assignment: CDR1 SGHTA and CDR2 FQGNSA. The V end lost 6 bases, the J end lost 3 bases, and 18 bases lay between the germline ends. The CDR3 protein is CASRELTSQRYNEQFF. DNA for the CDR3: TGTGCCAGCAGGGAACTGACGAGTCAGCGCTACAATGAGCAGTTCTTC.

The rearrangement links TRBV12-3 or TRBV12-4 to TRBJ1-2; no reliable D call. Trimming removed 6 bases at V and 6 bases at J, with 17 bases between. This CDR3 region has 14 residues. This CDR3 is CASSLPPEGNGYTF. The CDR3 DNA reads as TGTGCCAGCAGCCTCCCCCCGGAAGGGAATGGCTACACCTTC.

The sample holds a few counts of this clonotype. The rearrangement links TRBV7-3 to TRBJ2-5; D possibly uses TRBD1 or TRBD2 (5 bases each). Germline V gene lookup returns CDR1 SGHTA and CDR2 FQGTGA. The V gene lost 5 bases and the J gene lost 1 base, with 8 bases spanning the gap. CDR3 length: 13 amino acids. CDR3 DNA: TGTGCCAGCAGCCAGGGACCCCAAGAGACCCAGTACTTC. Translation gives CASSQGPQETQYF.

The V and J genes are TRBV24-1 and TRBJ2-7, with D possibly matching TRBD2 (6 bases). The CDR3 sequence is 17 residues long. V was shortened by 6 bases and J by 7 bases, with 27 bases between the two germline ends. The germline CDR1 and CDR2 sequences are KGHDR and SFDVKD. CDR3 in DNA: TGTGCCACCAGTCATAGCGGTCGACATCACAAGGTGGTGGAGCAGTACGTC. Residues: CATSHSGRHHKVVEQYV.

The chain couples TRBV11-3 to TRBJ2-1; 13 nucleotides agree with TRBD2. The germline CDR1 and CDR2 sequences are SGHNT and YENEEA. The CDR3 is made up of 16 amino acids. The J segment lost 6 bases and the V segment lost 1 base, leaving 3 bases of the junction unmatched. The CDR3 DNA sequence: TGTGCCAGCAGCTTAGCACTAGCGGGAGGGTCCAATGAGCAGTTCTTC. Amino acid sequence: CASSLALAGGSNEQFF.

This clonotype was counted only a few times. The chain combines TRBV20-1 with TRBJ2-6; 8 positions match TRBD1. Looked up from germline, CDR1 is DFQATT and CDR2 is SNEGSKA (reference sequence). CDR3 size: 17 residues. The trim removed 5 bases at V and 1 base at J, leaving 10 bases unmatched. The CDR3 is CSAGTGQVLSGANVLTF. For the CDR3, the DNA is TGCAGTGCTGGAACGGGACAGGTGTTATCTGGGGCCAACGTCCTGACTTTC.

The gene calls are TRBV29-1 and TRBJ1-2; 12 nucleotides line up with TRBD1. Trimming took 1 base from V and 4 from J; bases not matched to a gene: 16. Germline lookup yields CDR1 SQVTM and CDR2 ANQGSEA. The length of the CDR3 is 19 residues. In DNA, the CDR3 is TGCAGCGTTGAAGGCCAGGCGTCGGGGGACAGGGGGCAGGGCTATGGCTACACCTTC. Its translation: CSVEGQASGDRGQGYGYTF.

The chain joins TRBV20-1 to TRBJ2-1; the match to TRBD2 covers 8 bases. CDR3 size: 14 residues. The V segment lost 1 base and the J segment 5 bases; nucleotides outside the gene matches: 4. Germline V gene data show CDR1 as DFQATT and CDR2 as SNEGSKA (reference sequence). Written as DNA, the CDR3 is TGCAGTGCTAGAGTAGCGGGATTGGACAATGAGCAGTTCTTC. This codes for CSARVAGLDNEQFF.

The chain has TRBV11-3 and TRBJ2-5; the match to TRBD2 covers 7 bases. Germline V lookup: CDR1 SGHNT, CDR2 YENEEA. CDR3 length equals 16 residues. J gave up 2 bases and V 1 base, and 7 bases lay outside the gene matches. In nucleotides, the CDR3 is TGTGCCAGCAGCTTAGGGGGGGGACGGTCACAAGAGACCCAGTACTTC. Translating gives CASSLGGGRSQETQYF.

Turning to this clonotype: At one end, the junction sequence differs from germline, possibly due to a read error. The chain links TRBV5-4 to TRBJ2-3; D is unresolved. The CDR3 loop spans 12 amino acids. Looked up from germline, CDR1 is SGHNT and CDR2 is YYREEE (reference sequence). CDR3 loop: CASSWRTDTQYF. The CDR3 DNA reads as TGTGCCAGCAGCTGGCGCACGGATACGCAGTATTTT.

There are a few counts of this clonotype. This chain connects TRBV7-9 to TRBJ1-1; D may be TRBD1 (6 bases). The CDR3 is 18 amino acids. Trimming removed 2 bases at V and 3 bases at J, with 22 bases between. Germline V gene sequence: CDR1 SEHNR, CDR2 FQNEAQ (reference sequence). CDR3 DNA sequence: TGTGCCAGCAGCTTAACAGGGACGCAACCCTATCTGGACACTGAAGCTTTCTTT. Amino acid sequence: CASSLTGTQPYLDTEAFF.

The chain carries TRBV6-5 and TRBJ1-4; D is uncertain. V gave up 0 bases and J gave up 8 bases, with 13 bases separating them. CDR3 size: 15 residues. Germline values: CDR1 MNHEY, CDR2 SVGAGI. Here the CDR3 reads CASSYSDGLQEKLFF. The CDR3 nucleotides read TGTGCCAGCAGTTACTCGGACGGCTTGCAGGAAAAACTGTTTTTT.

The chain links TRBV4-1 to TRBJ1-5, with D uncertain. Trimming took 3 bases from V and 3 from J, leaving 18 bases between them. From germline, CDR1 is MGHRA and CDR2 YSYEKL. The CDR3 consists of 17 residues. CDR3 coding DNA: TGCGCCAGCAGCCAGGGTCTAAAAGGGCGGATCAATCAGCCCCAGCATTTT. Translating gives CASSQGLKGRINQPQHF.

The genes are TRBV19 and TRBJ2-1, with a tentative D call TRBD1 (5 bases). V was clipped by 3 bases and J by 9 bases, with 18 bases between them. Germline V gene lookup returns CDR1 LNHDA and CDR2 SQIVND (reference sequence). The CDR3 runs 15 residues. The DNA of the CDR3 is TGTGCCAGTAGTATGACGGCCAGGGTGACCGCTGAGCAGTTCTTC. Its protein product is CASSMTARVTAEQFF.

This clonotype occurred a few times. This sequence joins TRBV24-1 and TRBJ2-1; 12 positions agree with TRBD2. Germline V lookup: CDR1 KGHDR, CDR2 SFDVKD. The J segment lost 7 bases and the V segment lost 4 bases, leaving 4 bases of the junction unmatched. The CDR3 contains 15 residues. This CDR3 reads CATSERTSGINEQFF. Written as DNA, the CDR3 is TGTGCCACCAGTGAAAGGACTAGCGGGATAAATGAGCAGTTCTTC.